Listed below are T cell receptor beta chains from one sample, sequenced in a study of blood T cell repertoires in COVID-19. TCRdb's table, derived via immunoSEQ multiplex PCR, lists solely in-frame clones and lacks some. The table has 160,000 or so clones, approximately 90% seen once. The sequenced material came from peripheral blood. The source of these receptors is a woman between 65 and 79 years old with COVID-19, enrolled during active disease. CDR3s include the opening cysteine and the closing phenylalanine or tryptophan. Each record gives: clone size, J gene, V gene, D gene, CDR3 DNA, CDR3 protein. The D gene is left open where the match is weak. Clone sizes are given selectively: once, few, many, or a class where the clone is expanded.

abundance: NA; j_gene: TRBJ2-7; v_gene: TRBV28; d_gene: TRBD1; CDR3nt: TGTGCCAGCAGCCTTCTCTGGACAGGGGAAGGAGAGCAGTACTTC; CDR3aa: CASSLLWTGEGEQYF
abundance: NA; j_gene: TRBJ1-6; v_gene: TRBV3-1/TRBV3-2; d_gene: NA; CDR3nt: TGTGCCAGCAGCCAAGGCAGGCAATCTAATTCACCCCTCCACTTT; CDR3aa: CASSQGRQSNSPLHF
abundance: NA; j_gene: TRBJ2-5; v_gene: TRBV15; d_gene: NA; CDR3nt: TGTGCCACCAGCAGAGCGGGGTACCAAGAGACCCAGTACTTC; CDR3aa: CATSRAGYQETQYF
abundance: NA; j_gene: TRBJ2-2; v_gene: TRBV24-1; d_gene: TRBD2; CDR3nt: TGTGCCACCGGAAGCGGGGGGAACACCGGGGAGCTGTTTTTT; CDR3aa: CATGSGGNTGELFF
abundance: NA; j_gene: TRBJ1-3; v_gene: TRBV2; d_gene: NA; CDR3nt: TGTGCCACCAGAGGGGAAACTGGAAACACCATATATTTT; CDR3aa: CATRGETGNTIYF
abundance: once; j_gene: TRBJ2-5; v_gene: TRBV9; d_gene: TRBD2; CDR3nt: TGTGCCAGCAGCGTAGGACTAGCGGGGCCGCAAGAGACCCAGTACTTC; CDR3aa: CASSVGLAGPQETQYF
abundance: once; j_gene: TRBJ2-1; v_gene: TRBV11-2; d_gene: NA; CDR3nt: TGTGCCAGCAACCCACAGGGATACAATGAGCAGTTCTTC; CDR3aa: CASNPQGYNEQFF
abundance: NA; j_gene: TRBJ1-4; v_gene: TRBV4-2; d_gene: NA; CDR3nt: TGTGCCAGCAGCCAAGATGGGTCCACAGCAACTAATGAAAAACTGTTTTTT; CDR3aa: CASSQDGSTATNEKLFF
abundance: NA; j_gene: TRBJ1-1; v_gene: TRBV6-8; d_gene: NA; CDR3nt: TGTGCCAGCAGTTACGCCGACCGACAAAAACCCCTTAACACTGAAGCTTTCTTT; CDR3aa: CASSYADRQKPLNTEAFF
abundance: NA; j_gene: TRBJ1-2; v_gene: TRBV29-1; d_gene: NA; CDR3nt: TGCAGCGTTGGGGAGGGAAACTATGGCTACACCTTC; CDR3aa: CSVGEGNYGYTF
abundance: NA; j_gene: TRBJ2-3; v_gene: TRBV19; d_gene: TRBD1; CDR3nt: TGTGCCAGTAGTACGACAGGGGCAGATACGCAGTATTTT; CDR3aa: CASSTTGADTQYF
abundance: NA; j_gene: TRBJ1-1; v_gene: TRBV6-5; d_gene: TRBD1; CDR3nt: TGTGCCAGCGGACAGGGGCAGAACACTGAAGCTTTCTTT; CDR3aa: CASGQGQNTEAFF
abundance: NA; j_gene: TRBJ2-7; v_gene: TRBV19; d_gene: NA; CDR3nt: TGTGCCAGTAGTCCCTGGGCAGATTCCTACGAGCAGTACTTC; CDR3aa: CASSPWADSYEQYF
abundance: once; j_gene: TRBJ1-2; v_gene: TRBV5-1; d_gene: NA; CDR3nt: TGCGCCAGCAGCTTGACGACAGGAGTATATGGCTACACCTTC; CDR3aa: CASSLTTGVYGYTF
abundance: NA; j_gene: TRBJ1-3; v_gene: TRBV18; d_gene: TRBD1; CDR3nt: TGTGCCAGCTCACAAGGGACAGGGGAAGGCTCTGGAAACACCATATATTTT; CDR3aa: CASSQGTGEGSGNTIYF
abundance: NA; j_gene: TRBJ1-2; v_gene: TRBV7-2; d_gene: NA; CDR3nt: TGTGCCAGCAGCTTAGATGGGACATCTAACTATGGCTACACCTTC; CDR3aa: CASSLDGTSNYGYTF
abundance: NA; j_gene: TRBJ1-5; v_gene: TRBV5-1; d_gene: NA; CDR3nt: TGCGCCAGCAGCTCCGGGGGCGGGGGTCAGCCCCAGCATTTT; CDR3aa: CASSSGGGGQPQHF
abundance: NA; j_gene: TRBJ1-2; v_gene: TRBV28; d_gene: TRBD1; CDR3nt: TGTGCCAGCAGTTCTACCGGGACAGGGGCAAACTATGGCTACACCTTC; CDR3aa: CASSSTGTGANYGYTF
abundance: NA; j_gene: TRBJ1-1; v_gene: TRBV2; d_gene: NA; CDR3nt: TGTGCCAGCAGTGAGGGGCCTAACGCAAACACTGAAGCTTTCTTT; CDR3aa: CASSEGPNANTEAFF
abundance: NA; j_gene: TRBJ1-1; v_gene: TRBV5-1; d_gene: NA; CDR3nt: TGCGCCAGCAGCCTCCGACAGAGGAACACTGAAGCTTTCTTT; CDR3aa: CASSLRQRNTEAFF
abundance: NA; j_gene: TRBJ1-4; v_gene: TRBV7-6; d_gene: NA; CDR3nt: TGTGCCAGCAGCTTACATCCGCAGGTGACGACAAATGAAAAACTGTTTTTT; CDR3aa: CASSLHPQVTTNEKLFF
abundance: once; j_gene: TRBJ1-4; v_gene: TRBV5-5; d_gene: NA; CDR3nt: TGTGCCAGCAGCTTGGACCCCTTACAGTCCGAAAAACTGTTTTTT; CDR3aa: CASSLDPLQSEKLFF
abundance: NA; j_gene: TRBJ1-6; v_gene: TRBV27; d_gene: NA; CDR3nt: TGTGCCAGCAGTTTAGGAACCAGGGGATCCTATAATTCACCCCTCCACTTT; CDR3aa: CASSLGTRGSYNSPLHF
abundance: NA; j_gene: TRBJ2-1; v_gene: TRBV7-8; d_gene: TRBD2; CDR3nt: TGTGCCAGCGGTCCTAGCGGGGGCCCTGAGCAGTTCTTC; CDR3aa: CASGPSGGPEQFF
abundance: NA; j_gene: TRBJ2-4; v_gene: TRBV13; d_gene: NA; CDR3nt: TGTGCCAGCAGGGTCAGGGGAGCCAAAAACATTCAGTACTTC; CDR3aa: CASRVRGAKNIQYF
abundance: NA; j_gene: TRBJ2-1; v_gene: TRBV11-2; d_gene: TRBD2; CDR3nt: TGTGCCAGCAGCTCTTGGGGACTAGCGGCAAACAATGAGCAGTTCTTC; CDR3aa: CASSSWGLAANNEQFF
abundance: NA; j_gene: TRBJ1-5; v_gene: TRBV7-9; d_gene: NA; CDR3nt: TGTGCCAGCAGCTTAGCCGGGGGTCAGCCCCAGCATTTT; CDR3aa: CASSLAGGQPQHF
abundance: NA; j_gene: TRBJ2-1; v_gene: TRBV7-2; d_gene: TRBD2; CDR3nt: TGTGCCAGCAGTCCGGGAATTATAGCGGGCTCCTACAATGAGCAGTTCTTC; CDR3aa: CASSPGIIAGSYNEQFF
abundance: NA; j_gene: TRBJ2-2; v_gene: TRBV3-1/TRBV3-2; d_gene: NA; CDR3nt: TGTGCCAGCCGGCGGGTCGGAAACACCGGGGAGCTGTTTTTT; CDR3aa: CASRRVGNTGELFF
abundance: NA; j_gene: TRBJ2-5; v_gene: TRBV10-3; d_gene: TRBD2; CDR3nt: TGTGCCATCAGTGTACAGACTAGCGGGGGGGTCGGGACCCAGTACTTC; CDR3aa: CAISVQTSGGVGTQYF
abundance: NA; j_gene: TRBJ2-6; v_gene: TRBV5-1; d_gene: NA; CDR3nt: TGCGCCAGCAGCTCGACAGACTCTGGGGCCAACGTCCTGACTTTC; CDR3aa: CASSSTDSGANVLTF
abundance: NA; j_gene: TRBJ2-7; v_gene: TRBV18; d_gene: TRBD1; CDR3nt: TGTGCCAGCTCACGTGGGACAGGGAGTTTTAACTACGAGCAGTACTTC; CDR3aa: CASSRGTGSFNYEQYF
abundance: NA; j_gene: TRBJ2-7; v_gene: TRBV5-6; d_gene: NA; CDR3nt: TGTGCCAGCAGCTTCCAGGGATCCTACGAGCAGTACTTC; CDR3aa: CASSFQGSYEQYF
abundance: NA; j_gene: TRBJ2-7; v_gene: TRBV12-3/TRBV12-4; d_gene: TRBD1; CDR3nt: TGTGCCGGGACAGGGGATAACGAGCAGTACTTC; CDR3aa: CAGTGDNEQYF
abundance: NA; j_gene: TRBJ1-5; v_gene: TRBV3-1/TRBV3-2; d_gene: NA; CDR3nt: TGTGCCAGCAGTGCCAGGGGCGATCAGCCCCAGCATTTT; CDR3aa: CASSARGDQPQHF
abundance: once; j_gene: TRBJ2-7; v_gene: TRBV9; d_gene: NA; CDR3nt: TGTGCCAGCAGCGTAGTCCCGAGCTCCTACGAGCAGTACTTC; CDR3aa: CASSVVPSSYEQYF
abundance: NA; j_gene: TRBJ2-1; v_gene: TRBV7-6; d_gene: TRBD1; CDR3nt: TGTGCCAGCAGCGCTTATTCCGGGACAGGCTACAATGAGCAGTTCTTC; CDR3aa: CASSAYSGTGYNEQFF
abundance: once; j_gene: TRBJ1-5; v_gene: TRBV5-1; d_gene: NA; CDR3nt: TGCGCCAGCAGTCCTCGCAGTTACGATAGCAATCAGCCCCAGCATTTT; CDR3aa: CASSPRSYDSNQPQHF
abundance: few; j_gene: TRBJ1-2; v_gene: TRBV5-5; d_gene: TRBD1; CDR3nt: TGTGCCAGCAGTCCTGAGGGGGCGCGTGGGTATGGCTACACCTTC; CDR3aa: CASSPEGARGYGYTF
abundance: NA; j_gene: TRBJ1-1; v_gene: TRBV15; d_gene: NA; CDR3nt: TGTGCCACCAGCAGAGATAAGAGCCAGGGAAGTGTTGCTTTCTTT; CDR3aa: CATSRDKSQGSVAFF
abundance: NA; j_gene: TRBJ1-2; v_gene: TRBV10-3; d_gene: NA; CDR3nt: TGTGCCATCAGTGAGCTGGAGGGTCGGTATGGCTACACCTTC; CDR3aa: CAISELEGRYGYTF
abundance: once; j_gene: TRBJ1-5; v_gene: TRBV5-5; d_gene: TRBD1; CDR3nt: TGTGCCAGCAGCAAGACAGGGCGCGATCAGCCCCAGCATTTT; CDR3aa: CASSKTGRDQPQHF
abundance: NA; j_gene: TRBJ2-3; v_gene: TRBV6-1; d_gene: TRBD2; CDR3nt: TGTGCCAGCAGTGAATTGCGGGGGGGCCTAGATACGCAGTATTTT; CDR3aa: CASSELRGGLDTQYF
abundance: NA; j_gene: TRBJ2-1; v_gene: TRBV5-1; d_gene: NA; CDR3nt: TGCGCCAGCTGGACCGGAGGTACCTCCTACAATGAGCAGTTCTTC; CDR3aa: CASWTGGTSYNEQFF
abundance: NA; j_gene: TRBJ1-1; v_gene: TRBV28; d_gene: TRBD1; CDR3nt: TGTGCCAGCAGCCAAAGCGGACAGGTCTTCGAAGCTTTCTTT; CDR3aa: CASSQSGQVFEAFF
abundance: NA; j_gene: TRBJ2-5; v_gene: TRBV7-2; d_gene: NA; CDR3nt: TGTGCCAGCAGCATCCTATCGGAGACCCAGTACTTC; CDR3aa: CASSILSETQYF
abundance: NA; j_gene: TRBJ2-5; v_gene: TRBV24-1; d_gene: NA; CDR3nt: TGTGCCACCAGTGGGACAGACCAAGAGACCCAGTACTTC; CDR3aa: CATSGTDQETQYF
abundance: NA; j_gene: TRBJ2-7; v_gene: TRBV2; d_gene: TRBD2; CDR3nt: TGTGCCAGCAGTGAACCGTGGCTAGCGGGGGAGTACGAGCAGTACTTC; CDR3aa: CASSEPWLAGEYEQYF
abundance: NA; j_gene: TRBJ1-1; v_gene: TRBV3-1/TRBV3-2; d_gene: NA; CDR3nt: TGTGCCAGCAGCCGACAAGGAAGGACTGAAGCTTTCTTT; CDR3aa: CASSRQGRTEAFF
abundance: NA; j_gene: TRBJ1-6; v_gene: TRBV5-4; d_gene: TRBD1; CDR3nt: TGTGCCAGCAGCTTAGGAGGGACAGGGCTTTCACCCCTCCACTTT; CDR3aa: CASSLGGTGLSPLHF